These 24 T cell receptor beta chains were sequenced from one sample in a study of T-cell reconstitution after alpha-beta-depleted transplantation in children. TCRbeta library construction was performed incorporating unique molecular identifiers. TCRdb processed the PCR reads anew with MiXCR; each CDR3 protein has one entry. The sample lists approximately 520,000 distinct CDR3 sequences; about an eighth were seen once. Here the sequenced sample was PBMCs, mostly from graft donor cells, taken 180 days after TCRalphabeta/CD19-depleted stem cell transplant. These receptors all stem from a female patient under 10 years old who had a stem cell transplant for aplastic anemia, so the T cells may come from the graft donor.

This chain links TRBV28 with TRBJ2-5; no reliable D call. Trimming removed 3 bases from V and 5 bases from J, with 7 bases in between. This CDR3 comprises 12 residues. The germline gives CDR1 MDHEN, CDR2 SYDVKM. CDR3 sequence: CASSFESETQYF. In DNA form, the CDR3 reads TGTGCCAGCAGTTTTGAGTCGGAGACCCAGTACTTC.

The chain recombines TRBV7-9 with TRBJ2-7; the match to TRBD1 covers 11 bases. The J segment lost 1 base and the V segment lost 3 bases, leaving 2 bases of the junction unmatched. The CDR3 contains 15 residues. Germline CDR1 reads SEHNR; CDR2 reads FQNEAQ (reference sequence). The CDR3, as DNA: TGTGCCAGCAGCTTGGGACAGGGGGTTTCCTACGAGCAGTACTTC. It specifies CASSLGQGVSYEQYF.

In DNA form, the CDR3 reads TGTGCCAGCAGCCAAGGCGGCGGTGGCTACACCTTC. It translates to CASSQGGGGYTF. This rearrangement joins TRBV3-1 to TRBJ1-2; D is ambiguous. Per germline, CDR1 LGHDT and CDR2 YNNKEL (reference sequence). The CDR3 covers 12 residues. Trimming removed 1 base from V and 7 bases from J, with 7 bases in between.

This chain connects TRBV28 to TRBJ1-5, with 9 bases aligning to TRBD1. Germline CDR1 reads MDHEN; CDR2 reads SYDVKM. There are 18 residues in the CDR3. V gave up 3 bases and J gave up 6 bases; unmatched junction bases: 15. CDR3: CASSLPGTGYDYGQPQHF. The DNA of the CDR3 is TGTGCCAGCAGTTTGCCCGGGACAGGGTACGATTATGGTCAGCCCCAGCATTTT.

This clonotype appeared many times. CDR3 nucleotides: TGTGCCAGCACCCCGGGCATCTGGAGCGCAGATACGCAGTATTTT. Amino acids: CASTPGIWSADTQYF. The V gene is TRBV12-3 or TRBV12-4, the J gene TRBJ2-3, with D uncertain. The germline V and J ends were trimmed by 7 bases and 4 bases, with 18 bases remaining between them. This CDR3 is built from 15 residues.

The chain links TRBV5-1 to TRBJ2-3; D is ambiguous. Germline V gives CDR1 SGHRS, CDR2 YFSETQ. The CDR3 has 13 residues. V was pared by 4 bases and J by 4 bases, with 10 bases between. The CDR3 sequence: CASSISLPDTQYF. Written as DNA, the CDR3 is TGCGCCAGCAGCATCTCTTTACCAGATACGCAGTATTTT.

This clonotype showed up just a few times. CDR3 sequence: CSARTANYGYTF. The CDR3 DNA reads as TGCAGTGCCCGGACAGCTAACTATGGCTACACCTTC. The V gene is TRBV20-1, the J gene TRBJ1-2, with D possibly TRBD1 on 6 matching bases. V was trimmed by 6 bases and J by 0 bases, leaving 8 bases between them. Germline lookup yields CDR1 DFQATT and CDR2 SNEGSKA (reference sequence). CDR3 length: 12 residues.

This clonotype was counted between two and nine times. This sequence joins TRBV12-3 or TRBV12-4 and TRBJ2-1; 10 nucleotides agree with TRBD2. The CDR3 sequence is 17 residues long. V lost 1 base to trimming and J lost 6 bases; unmatched junction nucleotides: 9. The DNA of the CDR3 is TGTGCCAGCAGTTTAGATCCCCCTAGCGGGAGTTTCAATGAGCAGTTCTTC. This encodes CASSLDPPSGSFNEQFF.

This clonotype has just a few counts. The rearrangement links TRBV5-1 to TRBJ2-1; the D call may be TRBD1 or TRBD2 (5 bases each). V was clipped by 1 base and J by 5 bases, with 13 bases between them. CDR3 length equals 15 residues. Germline loops: CDR1 SGHRS, CDR2 YFSETQ. The CDR3 here is CASSLMPGRHNEQFF. The CDR3 DNA sequence: TGCGCCAGCAGCTTGATGCCGGGGCGCCACAATGAGCAGTTCTTC.

This rearrangement joins TRBV28 to TRBJ2-7; perhaps TRBD1 as D (6 bases). Germline V gene data show CDR1 as MDHEN and CDR2 as SYDVKM. CDR3 length equals 15 residues. Trimming removed 5 bases at V and 6 bases at J, with 20 bases between. CDR3 nucleotides: TGTGCCAGCAGTGGAGGCCAGGGGTACCCCCTCGAGCAGTACGTC. This translates into CASSGGQGYPLEQYV.

The chain carries TRBV3-1 and TRBJ2-7; TRBD1 agrees at 8 bases. V trimming: 3 bases; J trimming: 5 bases; junction bases outside the gene matches: 6. This CDR3 has 14 residues. Germline assignment: CDR1 LGHDT and CDR2 YNNKEL (reference sequence). For the CDR3, the DNA is TGTGCCAGCAGCCAGGCAGGGGGCGTTGACGAGCAGTACGTC. Translation: CASSQAGGVDEQYV.

The V call is TRBV7-2, the J call TRBJ1-2; D ambiguous. The CDR3 sequence is 13 residues long. Germline-derived CDR1 and CDR2 are SGHTA and FQGNSA. Trimming removed 1 base from V and 4 bases from J, with 7 bases in between. CDR3 bases: TGTGCCAGCAGCTTAGGGGCAACCTATGGCTACACCTTC. Encoded protein: CASSLGATYGYTF. The full variable domain, completed using reference TRBV7-2 and TRBJ1-2, is GAGVSQSPSNKVTEKGKDVELRCDPISGHTALYWYRQSLGQGLEFLIYFQGNSAPDKSGLPSDRFSAERTGGSVSTLTIQRTQQEDSAVYLCASSLGATYGYTFGSGTRLTVV.

This clonotype has just a few counts. The chain recombines TRBV3-1 with TRBJ1-2; 7 bases agree with TRBD1. CDR1 LGHDT and CDR2 YNNKEL come from the germline V gene (reference sequence). CDR3 size: 12 residues. Trimming at V came to 4 bases and at J to 7 bases, leaving 3 bases not matched to a gene. In nucleotides, the CDR3 is TGTGCCAGCAGCCGAGGGACAGTTGGCTACACCTTC. Translation: CASSRGTVGYTF.

The chain couples TRBV14 to TRBJ2-1, with 9 bases fitting TRBD2. The CDR3 sequence is 16 residues long. In germline, CDR1 is SGHDN, CDR2 FVKESK. The V segment lost 2 bases and the J segment 9 bases; nucleotides outside the gene matches: 11. The CDR3 loop reads CASSQMPGREGSEQFF. DNA for the CDR3: TGTGCCAGCAGCCAAATGCCTGGGCGGGAGGGGAGTGAGCAGTTCTTC.

This clonotype was detected only a few times. The rearrangement uses TRBV10-3 and TRBJ2-1; 7 bases line up with TRBD2. The CDR3 runs 19 residues. Trimming removed 4 bases from V and 3 bases from J; junction bases left unmatched: 18. Germline CDR1 ENHRY, CDR2 SYGVKD. The CDR3 spells CAISGRDGGRSLFYNEQFF. DNA of the CDR3: TGTGCCATCAGTGGCCGGGATGGCGGGAGATCTTTATTCTACAATGAGCAGTTCTTC.

The rearrangement links TRBV7-6 to TRBJ2-7; possibly TRBD1 for D (6 bases). The CDR3 is 18 residues long. Germline V gene lookup returns CDR1 SGHVS and CDR2 FNYEAQ. V lost 4 bases and J 3 bases, leaving 25 bases between the germline ends. The CDR3: CASSYQGTRAGNFYEQYF. In DNA form, the CDR3 reads TGTGCCAGCAGCTACCAGGGGACCCGGGCAGGGAACTTCTACGAGCAGTACTTC.

This rearrangement joins TRBV15 to TRBJ2-1, with TRBD2 identical over 11 bases. Germline loops: CDR1 LNHNV, CDR2 YYDKDF (reference sequence). The CDR3 extends over 16 amino acids. With 5 bases clipped from V and 5 bases from J, the junction kept 8 bases outside the gene matches. The CDR3 DNA sequence: TGTGCCACCAGCTTCCTTCTAGCGGGAGGAAACAATGAGCAGTTCTTC. Translating gives CATSFLLAGGNNEQFF. The full variable domain, in which reference TRBV15 and TRBJ2-1 provide the parts outside the CDR3, is DAMVIQNPRYQVTQFGKPVTLSCSQTLNHNVMYWYQQKSSQAPKLLFHYYDKDFNNEADTPDNFQSRRPNTSFCFLDIRSPGLGDTAMYLCATSFLLAGGNNEQFFGPGTRLTVL.

This chain connects TRBV6-5 to TRBJ2-3; no clear D gene. There are 14 residues in the CDR3. V was trimmed by 0 bases and J by 2 bases, leaving 6 bases between them. The V gene's germline CDR1 is MNHEY and CDR2 SVGAGI. DNA of the CDR3: TGTGCCAGCAGTTACTCGACCCACACAGATACGCAGTATTTT. Its translation is CASSYSTHTDTQYF.

The chain joins TRBV13 to TRBJ1-2; D possibly corresponds to TRBD1 (5 bases). The CDR3 loop spans 13 amino acids. V lost 5 bases to trimming and J lost 4 bases, with 11 bases between them. Germline assignment: CDR1 PRHDT and CDR2 FYEKMQ (reference sequence). CDR3 nucleotides: TGTGCCAGCAGCCCGGGACTGTCCTATGGCTACACCTTC. Residues: CASSPGLSYGYTF.

This sequence joins TRBV12-3 or TRBV12-4 and TRBJ2-2; D call uncertain. The CDR3 totals 14 residues. Deletions cut 6 bases from V and 3 bases from J, with 11 bases between. This CDR3 reads CASSRSRDTGELFF. The CDR3 coding sequence is TGTGCCAGCAGCCGTTCAAGGGACACCGGGGAGCTGTTTTTT.

This rearrangement joins TRBV7-8 to TRBJ2-2; D is undetermined. Per the germline V gene, CDR1 is SGHVS and CDR2 is FQNEAQ. The CDR3 runs to 16 residues. V was pared by 2 bases and J by 0 bases, with 10 bases between. CDR3 loop: CASSLIRVPNTGELFF. For the CDR3, the DNA is TGTGCCAGCAGCTTAATCCGAGTTCCGAACACCGGGGAGCTGTTTTTT.

This clonotype was seen a few times. J is TRBJ1-5 and V is TRBV6-2 or TRBV6-3; the D gene is possibly TRBD1 (6 bases). In germline, CDR1 is MNHEY, CDR2 SVGEGT. Trimming pared 2 bases from V and 2 bases from J, leaving 7 bases between. The CDR3 sequence is 14 residues long. The CDR3 nucleotides are TGTGCCAGCAGTTACGCAGGGGGCAATCAGCCCCAGCATTTT. The encoded protein is CASSYAGGNQPQHF.

The chain recombines TRBV27 with TRBJ2-7; 10 positions match TRBD2. This CDR3 comprises 15 residues. With V trimmed by 2 bases and J by 3 bases, 4 bases remained unmatched. Germline-derived CDR1 and CDR2 are MNHEY and SMNVEV (reference sequence). CDR3 sequence (DNA): TGTGCCAGCAGTTTAATAGCGGGAGGCCACTACGAGCAGTACTTC. This codes for CASSLIAGGHYEQYF.

This clonotype has only a few counts. The chain recombines TRBV6-2 or TRBV6-3 with TRBJ2-2; D may correspond to TRBD1 or TRBD2 (5 bases each). V was clipped by 6 bases and J by 4 bases, with 12 bases between them. The CDR3 contains 14 residues. CDR1 MNHEY and CDR2 SVGEGT come from the germline V gene. This CDR3 reads CASRSGQPTGELFF. The CDR3 DNA is TGTGCCAGCAGGTCGGGGCAGCCCACCGGGGAGCTGTTTTTT.